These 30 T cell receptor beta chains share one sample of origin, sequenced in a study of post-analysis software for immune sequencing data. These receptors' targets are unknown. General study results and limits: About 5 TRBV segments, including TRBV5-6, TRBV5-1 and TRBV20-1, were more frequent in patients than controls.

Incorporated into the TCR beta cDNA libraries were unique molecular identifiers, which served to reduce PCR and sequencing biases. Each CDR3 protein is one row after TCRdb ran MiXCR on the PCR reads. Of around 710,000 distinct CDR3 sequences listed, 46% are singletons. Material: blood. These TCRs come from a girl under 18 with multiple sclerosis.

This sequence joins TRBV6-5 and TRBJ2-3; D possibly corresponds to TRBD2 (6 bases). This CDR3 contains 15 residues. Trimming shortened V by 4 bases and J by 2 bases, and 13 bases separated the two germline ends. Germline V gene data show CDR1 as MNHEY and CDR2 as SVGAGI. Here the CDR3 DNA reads TGTGCCAGCAGTTTGGATAGCGGCCACACAGATACGCAGTATTTT. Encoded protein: CASSLDSGHTDTQYF.

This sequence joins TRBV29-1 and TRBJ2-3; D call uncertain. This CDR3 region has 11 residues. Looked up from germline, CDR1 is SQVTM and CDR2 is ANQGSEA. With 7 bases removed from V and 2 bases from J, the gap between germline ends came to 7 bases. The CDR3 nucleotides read TGCAGCGGAGGCTACACAGATACGCAGTATTTT. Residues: CSGGYTDTQYF.

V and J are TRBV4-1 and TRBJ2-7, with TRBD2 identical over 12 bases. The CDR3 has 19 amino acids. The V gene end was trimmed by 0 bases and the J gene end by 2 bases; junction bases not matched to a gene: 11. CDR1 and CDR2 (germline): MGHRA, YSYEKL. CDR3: CASSQDRKTSGSSTYEQYF. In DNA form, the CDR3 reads TGCGCCAGCAGCCAAGATCGAAAGACTAGCGGGAGTAGCACCTACGAGCAGTACTTC.

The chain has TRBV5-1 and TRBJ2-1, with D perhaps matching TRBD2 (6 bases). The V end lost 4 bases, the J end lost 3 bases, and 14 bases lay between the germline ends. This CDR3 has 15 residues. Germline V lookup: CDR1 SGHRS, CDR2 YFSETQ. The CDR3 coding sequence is TGCGCCAGCAGCGTGCGGGGCGACCGCTACAATGAGCAGTTCTTC. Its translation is CASSVRGDRYNEQFF.

This chain's CDR3 is CASSKGPTGGYGYTF. The CDR3 region has the DNA TGTGCCAGCAGCAAAGGCCCGACAGGTGGATATGGCTACACCTTC. This chain uses TRBV21-1 with TRBJ1-2; the table assigns TRBD1, which was not confirmed against the DNA. TRBV21-1 is flagged as a pseudogene. The CDR3 runs 15 residues.

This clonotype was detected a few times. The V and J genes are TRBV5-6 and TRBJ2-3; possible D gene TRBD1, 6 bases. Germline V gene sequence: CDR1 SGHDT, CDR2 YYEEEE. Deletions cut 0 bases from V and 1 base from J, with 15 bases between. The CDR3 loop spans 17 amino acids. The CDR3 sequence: CASSLDGTPLGTDTQYF. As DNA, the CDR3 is TGTGCCAGCAGCTTGGATGGGACACCCCTCGGCACAGATACGCAGTATTTT.

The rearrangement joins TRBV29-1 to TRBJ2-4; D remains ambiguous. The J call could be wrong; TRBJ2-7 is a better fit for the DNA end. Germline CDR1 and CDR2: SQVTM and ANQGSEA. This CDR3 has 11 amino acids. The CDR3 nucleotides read TGCAGCGCCGCTGGCATCTACGAGCAGTACTTC. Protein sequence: CSAAGIYEQYF.

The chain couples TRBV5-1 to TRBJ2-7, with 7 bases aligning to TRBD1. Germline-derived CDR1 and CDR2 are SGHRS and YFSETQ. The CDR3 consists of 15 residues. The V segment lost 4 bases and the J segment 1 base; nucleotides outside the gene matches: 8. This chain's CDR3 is CASSPPGQASYEQYF. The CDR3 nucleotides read TGCGCCAGCAGCCCTCCCGGACAGGCTTCCTACGAGCAGTACTTC.

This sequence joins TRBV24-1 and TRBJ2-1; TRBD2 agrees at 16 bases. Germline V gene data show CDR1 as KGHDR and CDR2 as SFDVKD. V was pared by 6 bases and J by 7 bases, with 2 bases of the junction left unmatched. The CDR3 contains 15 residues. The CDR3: CATSWGLAGGNEQFF. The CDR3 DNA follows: TGTGCCACCAGTTGGGGACTAGCGGGAGGGAATGAGCAGTTCTTC.

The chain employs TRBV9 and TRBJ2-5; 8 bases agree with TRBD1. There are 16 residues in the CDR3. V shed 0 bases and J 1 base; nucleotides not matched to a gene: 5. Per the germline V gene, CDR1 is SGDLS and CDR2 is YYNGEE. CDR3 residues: CASSVGAGGFQETQYF. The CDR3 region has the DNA TGTGCCAGCAGCGTAGGGGCAGGGGGCTTCCAAGAGACCCAGTACTTC. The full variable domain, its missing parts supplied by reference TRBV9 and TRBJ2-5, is DSGVTQTPKHLITATGQRVTLRCSPRSGDLSVYWYQQSLDQGLQFLIQYYNGEERAKGNILERFSAQQFPDLHSELNLSSLELGDSALYFCASSVGAGGFQETQYFGPGTRLLVL.

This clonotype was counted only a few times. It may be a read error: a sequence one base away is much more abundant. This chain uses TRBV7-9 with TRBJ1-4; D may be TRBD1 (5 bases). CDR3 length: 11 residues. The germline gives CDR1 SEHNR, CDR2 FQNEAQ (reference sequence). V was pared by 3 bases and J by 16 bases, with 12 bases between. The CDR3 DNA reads TGTGCCAGCAGCTTGCGGGACCAACGGTTTTTT. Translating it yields CASSLRDQRFF. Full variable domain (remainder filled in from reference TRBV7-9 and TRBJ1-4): DTGVSQNPRHKITKRGQNVTFRCDPISEHNRLYWYRQTLGQGPEFLTYFQNEAQLEKSRLLSDRFSAERPKGSFSTLEIQRTEQGDSAMYLCASSLRDQRFFGSGTQLSVL.

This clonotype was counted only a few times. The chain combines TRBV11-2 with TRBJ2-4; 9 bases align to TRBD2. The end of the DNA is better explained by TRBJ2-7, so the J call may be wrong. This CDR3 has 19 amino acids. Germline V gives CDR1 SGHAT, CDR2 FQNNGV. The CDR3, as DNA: TGTGCCAGCAGCTCTCCCACGACTGTTGGGCTAGCGGGGAACTACGAGCAGTACTTC. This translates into CASSSPTTVGLAGNYEQYF.

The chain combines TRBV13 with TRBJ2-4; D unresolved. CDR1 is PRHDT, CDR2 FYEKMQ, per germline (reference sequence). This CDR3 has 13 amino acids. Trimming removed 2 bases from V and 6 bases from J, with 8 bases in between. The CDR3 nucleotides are TGTGCCAGCAGCTTATCCTACAGAAACATTCAGTACTTC. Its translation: CASSLSYRNIQYF. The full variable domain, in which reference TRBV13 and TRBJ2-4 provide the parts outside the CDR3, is AAGVIQSPRHLIKEKRETATLKCYPIPRHDTVYWYQQGPGQDPQFLISFYEKMQSDKGSIPDRFSAQQFSDYHSELNMSSLELGDSALYFCASSLSYRNIQYFGAGTRLSVL.

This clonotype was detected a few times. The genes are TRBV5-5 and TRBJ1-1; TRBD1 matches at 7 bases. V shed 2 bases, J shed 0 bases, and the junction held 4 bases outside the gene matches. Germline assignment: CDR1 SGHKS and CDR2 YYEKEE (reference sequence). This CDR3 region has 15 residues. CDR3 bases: TGTGCCAGCAGCTTCAGGGGGGGAATGAACACTGAAGCTTTCTTT. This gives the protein CASSFRGGMNTEAFF.

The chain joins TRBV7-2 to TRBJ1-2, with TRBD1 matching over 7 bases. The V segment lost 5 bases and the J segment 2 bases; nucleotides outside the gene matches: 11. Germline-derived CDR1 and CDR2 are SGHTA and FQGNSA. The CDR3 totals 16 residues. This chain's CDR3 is CASSPRGQRGNYGYTF. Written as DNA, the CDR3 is TGTGCCAGCAGCCCCAGGGGACAGAGGGGGAACTATGGCTACACCTTC.

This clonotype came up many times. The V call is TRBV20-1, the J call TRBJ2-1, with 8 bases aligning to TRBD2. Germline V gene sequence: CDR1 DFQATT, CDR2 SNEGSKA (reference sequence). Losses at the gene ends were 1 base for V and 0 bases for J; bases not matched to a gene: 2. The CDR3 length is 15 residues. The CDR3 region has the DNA TGCAGTGCTAGAGGTAGCGGGATCTCCTACAATGAGCAGTTCTTC. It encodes CSARGSGISYNEQFF.

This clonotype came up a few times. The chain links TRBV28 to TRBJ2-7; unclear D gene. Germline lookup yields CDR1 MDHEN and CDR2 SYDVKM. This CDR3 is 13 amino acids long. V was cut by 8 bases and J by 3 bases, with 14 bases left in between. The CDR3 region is CASVAPSRYEQYF. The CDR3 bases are TGTGCCAGCGTGGCTCCGAGTCGCTACGAGCAGTACTTC. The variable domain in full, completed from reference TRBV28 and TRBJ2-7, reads DVKVTQSSRYLVKRTGEKVFLECVQDMDHENMFWYRQDPGLGLRLIYFSYDVKMKEKGDIPEGYSVSREKKERFSLILESASTNQTSMYLCASVAPSRYEQYFGPGTRLTVT.

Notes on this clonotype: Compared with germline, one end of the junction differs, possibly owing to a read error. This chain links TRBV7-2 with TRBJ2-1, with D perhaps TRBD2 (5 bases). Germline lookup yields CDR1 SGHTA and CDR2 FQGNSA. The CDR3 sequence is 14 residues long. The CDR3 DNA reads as TGTGCCAGCGGCTTACAGCGGTCCTACAATGAGCAGTTCTTC. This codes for CASGLQRSYNEQFF. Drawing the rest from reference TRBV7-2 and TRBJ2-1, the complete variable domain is GAGVSQSPSNKVTEKGKDVELRCDPISGHTALYWYRQSLGQGLEFLIYFQGNSAPDKSGLPSDRFSAERTGGSVSTLTIQRTQQEDSAVYLCASGLQRSYNEQFFGPGTRLTVL.

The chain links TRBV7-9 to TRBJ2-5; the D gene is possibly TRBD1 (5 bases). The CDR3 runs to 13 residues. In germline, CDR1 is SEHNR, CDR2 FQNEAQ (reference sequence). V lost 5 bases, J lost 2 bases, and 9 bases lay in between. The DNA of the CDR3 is TGTGCCAGCAGCCGCCGACAGCAAGAGACCCAGTACTTC. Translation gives CASSRRQQETQYF.

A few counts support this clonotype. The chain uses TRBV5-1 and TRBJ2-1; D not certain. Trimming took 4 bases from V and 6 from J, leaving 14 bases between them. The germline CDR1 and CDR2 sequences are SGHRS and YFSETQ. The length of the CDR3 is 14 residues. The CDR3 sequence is CASSPTLGANEQFF. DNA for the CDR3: TGCGCCAGCAGCCCCACCCTAGGTGCCAATGAGCAGTTCTTC.

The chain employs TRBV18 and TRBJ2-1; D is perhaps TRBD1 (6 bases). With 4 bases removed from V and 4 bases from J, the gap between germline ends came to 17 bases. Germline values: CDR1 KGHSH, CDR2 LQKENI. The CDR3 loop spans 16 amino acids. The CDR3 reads CASSLYSSGTYNEQFF. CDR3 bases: TGTGCCAGCTCACTTTATTCCTCCGGGACATACAATGAGCAGTTCTTC.

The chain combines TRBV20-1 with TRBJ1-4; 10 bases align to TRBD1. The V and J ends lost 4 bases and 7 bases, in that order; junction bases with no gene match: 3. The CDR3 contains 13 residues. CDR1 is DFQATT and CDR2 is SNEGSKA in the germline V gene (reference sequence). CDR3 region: CSAIGTGVEKLFF. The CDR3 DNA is TGCAGTGCTATAGGGACAGGGGTTGAAAAACTGTTTTTT.

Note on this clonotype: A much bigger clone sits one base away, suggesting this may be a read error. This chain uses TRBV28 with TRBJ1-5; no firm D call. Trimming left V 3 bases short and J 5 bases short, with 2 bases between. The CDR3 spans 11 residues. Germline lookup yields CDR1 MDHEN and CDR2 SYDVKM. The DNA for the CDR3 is TGTGCCAGCAGTTTCCATCAGCCCCAGCATTTT. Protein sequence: CASSFHQPQHF.

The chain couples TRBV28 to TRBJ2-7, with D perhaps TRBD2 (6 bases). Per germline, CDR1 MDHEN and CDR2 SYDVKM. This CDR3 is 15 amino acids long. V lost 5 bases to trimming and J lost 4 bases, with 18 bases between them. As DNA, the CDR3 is TGTGCCAGCAGTCTTGGGACGAATGGGGGGTACGAGCAGTACTTC. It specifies CASSLGTNGGYEQYF.

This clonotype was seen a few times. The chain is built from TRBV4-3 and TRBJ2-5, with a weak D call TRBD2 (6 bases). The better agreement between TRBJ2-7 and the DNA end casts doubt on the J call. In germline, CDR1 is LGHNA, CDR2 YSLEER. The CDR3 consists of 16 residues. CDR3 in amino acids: CASSQDTSLKPYEQYF. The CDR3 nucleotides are TGCGCCAGCAGCCAAGATACTAGCCTAAAACCATACGAGCAGTACTTC.

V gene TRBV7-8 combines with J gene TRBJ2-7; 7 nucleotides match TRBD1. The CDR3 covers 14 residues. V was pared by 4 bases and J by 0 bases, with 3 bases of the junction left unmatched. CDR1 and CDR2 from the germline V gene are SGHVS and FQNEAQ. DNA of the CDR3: TGTGCCAGCAGCTACGGACAGGTCTCCTACGAGCAGTACTTC. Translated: CASSYGQVSYEQYF.

The CDR3 is CASKEETQYF. DNA of the CDR3: TGTGCCAGCAAGGAAGAGACCCAGTACTTC. The chain carries TRBV6-2 or TRBV6-3 and TRBJ2-5; D ambiguous. Germline assignment: CDR1 MNHEY and CDR2 SVGEGT. Trimming stripped 7 bases from V and 3 bases from J, with 3 bases between. This CDR3 region has 10 residues.

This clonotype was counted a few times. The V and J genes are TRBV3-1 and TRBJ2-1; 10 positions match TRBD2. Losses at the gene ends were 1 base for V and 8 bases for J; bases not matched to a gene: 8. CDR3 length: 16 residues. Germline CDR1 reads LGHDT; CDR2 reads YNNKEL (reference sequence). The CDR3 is CASSQGVAGGADEQFF. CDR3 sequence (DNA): TGTGCCAGCAGCCAAGGGGTAGCGGGAGGAGCGGATGAGCAGTTCTTC.

CDR3 in DNA: TGCAGTGCTAGCCCACAACTCGACAGGGCAGAGACCCAGTACTTC. Translated: CSASPQLDRAETQYF. This chain joins TRBV20-1 and TRBJ2-7; 7 bases match TRBD1. The J call may be mistaken, given a closer DNA end match to TRBJ2-5. The germline V gene encodes CDR1 DFQATT and CDR2 SNEGSKA (reference sequence). This CDR3 spans 15 amino acids.

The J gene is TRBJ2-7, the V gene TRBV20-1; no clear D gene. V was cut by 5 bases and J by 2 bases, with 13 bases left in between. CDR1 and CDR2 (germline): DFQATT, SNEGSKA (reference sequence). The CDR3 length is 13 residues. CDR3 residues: CSAPGPKPYEQYF. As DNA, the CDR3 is TGCAGTGCTCCCGGGCCAAAACCCTACGAGCAGTACTTC.